A single sample gave rise to the 30 T cell receptor beta chains below, sequenced in a study of CD8 T cells in Susac syndrome. An amount of RNA that ranged from about 0.45 to 1 ug was reverse transcribed with random hexamers. TCRdb itself ran the immunoSEQ multiplex PCR reads through MiXCR, one entry per CDR3 protein. The sample lists under 200,000 distinct CDR3 sequences, 94% occurring once. Sequencing was carried out using CD4+ T cells from PBMCs. The origin of the receptors is a human donor with Susac syndrome.

V gene TRBV10-3 combines with J gene TRBJ2-7, with 8 bases that match TRBD1. Germline V lookup: CDR1 ENHRY, CDR2 SYGVKD. This CDR3 spans 15 amino acids. V trimming: 4 bases; J trimming: 1 base; junction bases outside the gene matches: 6. The CDR3 DNA sequence: TGTGCCATCAGTGGTGGACAGGGCCCTTCCTACGAGCAGTACTTC. Protein product: CAISGGQGPSYEQYF.

This clonotype was seen only a few times. This chain's CDR3 is CASSQQGSGANVLTF. The CDR3 DNA is TGTGCCAGCAGCCAACAGGGTTCTGGGGCCAACGTCCTGACTTTC. This chain uses TRBV3-1 with TRBJ2-6; the D gene is possibly TRBD1 (5 bases). The CDR3 contains 15 residues. V shed 2 bases and J shed 1 base, with 6 bases lying between them. The germline CDR1 and CDR2 sequences are LGHDT and YNNKEL (reference sequence).

The chain joins TRBV20-1 to TRBJ2-7; 8 bases line up with TRBD2. The CDR3 has 14 residues. Per germline, CDR1 DFQATT and CDR2 SNEGSKA (reference sequence). With 5 bases clipped from V and 3 bases from J, the junction kept 9 bases outside the gene matches. The CDR3 region is CSALSGNTHYEQYF. The CDR3 DNA sequence: TGCAGTGCTCTTAGCGGGAACACCCACTACGAGCAGTACTTC.

The gene calls are TRBV29-1 and TRBJ2-5; D may be TRBD2 (5 bases). This CDR3 spans 14 amino acids. The germline V and J ends were trimmed by 2 bases and 2 bases, with 12 bases remaining between them. Per the germline V gene, CDR1 is SQVTM and CDR2 is ANQGSEA. In DNA form, the CDR3 reads TGCAGCGTTGAATCTGGGTGGAGGCAAGAGACCCAGTACTTC. Its protein is CSVESGWRQETQYF.

The chain carries TRBV7-2 and TRBJ2-7; no clear D gene. CDR1 SGHTA and CDR2 FQGNSA come from the germline V gene. Trimming took 0 bases from V and 0 from J, leaving 15 bases between them. The CDR3 has 17 residues. CDR3 in DNA: TGTGCCAGCAGCTTAGCGTCCACCCGGGCCAGCTCCTACGAGCAGTACTTC. It translates to CASSLASTRASSYEQYF.

The chain is built from TRBV15 and TRBJ2-3; either TRBD1 or TRBD2 may fit D (6 bases each). This CDR3 contains 16 residues. CDR1 LNHNV and CDR2 YYDKDF come from the germline V gene (reference sequence). V lost 1 base, J lost 1 base, and 12 bases lay in between. The CDR3 DNA follows: TGTGCCACCAGCAGAGTTTCGGGGGCACGCACAGATACGCAGTATTTT. Translation gives CATSRVSGARTDTQYF.

This clonotype has a single count. The rearrangement uses TRBV20-1 and TRBJ2-3, with TRBD2 identical over 12 bases. This CDR3 region has 14 residues. V lost 6 bases, J lost 2 bases, and 3 bases stayed unmatched. Germline V lookup: CDR1 DFQATT, CDR2 SNEGSKA (reference sequence). The CDR3 bases are TGCAGTGCCCGACTAGCGGGGGCCACAGATACGCAGTATTTT. This translates into CSARLAGATDTQYF.

The chain recombines TRBV12-3 or TRBV12-4 with TRBJ1-1, with a tentative D call TRBD1 (5 bases). V gave up 1 base and J gave up 4 bases, with 7 bases separating them. CDR3 length equals 13 residues. The CDR3 DNA reads TGTGCCAGCAGTTTAGGACAGCTCACTGAAGCTTTCTTT. Its protein product is CASSLGQLTEAFF.

The CDR3 nucleotides read TGTGCCAGCAGTCCGGGACAGGGTTTCGAGCAGTACTTC. Protein product: CASSPGQGFEQYF. J is TRBJ2-7 and V is TRBV12-3 or TRBV12-4, with 9 bases identical to TRBD1. Trimming at V came to 5 bases and at J to 6 bases, leaving 5 bases not matched to a gene. The CDR3 is 13 amino acids.

This chain joins TRBV3-1 and TRBJ2-5; D not resolved. The V gene's germline CDR1 is LGHDT and CDR2 YNNKEL (reference sequence). The CDR3 runs to 17 residues. V lost 1 base, J lost 0 bases, and 15 bases lay in between. For the CDR3, the DNA is TGTGCCAGCAGCCAAGTTTTGTTACAAGTGTACCAAGAGACCCAGTACTTC. Amino acid sequence: CASSQVLLQVYQETQYF.

The rearrangement links TRBV18 to TRBJ1-2; TRBD1 is a possible D gene (5 bases). The CDR3 covers 15 residues. V gave up 1 base and J gave up 3 bases, with 12 bases separating them. The germline V gene has CDR1 KGHSH and CDR2 LQKENI. The CDR3 nucleotides are TGTGCCAGCTCACCACTCCAGGGAGGCGACTATGGCTACACCTTC. Translation gives CASSPLQGGDYGYTF.

This clonotype was recorded once. The chain links TRBV29-1 to TRBJ1-1; D gene unclear. V was trimmed by 6 bases and J by 1 base, leaving 12 bases between them. Germline V gives CDR1 SQVTM, CDR2 ANQGSEA. CDR3 length equals 13 residues. The CDR3 protein is CSVARQSNTEAFF. The CDR3 DNA follows: TGCAGCGTCGCCCGACAATCGAACACTGAAGCTTTCTTT.

The chain combines TRBV5-4 with TRBJ2-5, with 10 bases matching TRBD2. This CDR3 is built from 14 residues. Germline CDR1 is SGHNT and CDR2 is YYREEE (reference sequence). The trim removed 4 bases at V and 4 bases at J, leaving 4 bases unmatched. CDR3 sequence reads: CASSEAGGPETQYF. The CDR3 coding sequence is TGTGCCAGCAGCGAAGCGGGGGGGCCAGAGACCCAGTACTTC.

The gene calls are TRBV30 and TRBJ1-3, with 7 bases fitting TRBD1. Germline assignment: CDR1 GTSNPN and CDR2 SVGIG (reference sequence). Trimming at V came to 6 bases and at J to 0 bases, leaving 8 bases not matched to a gene. The CDR3 has 15 residues. The CDR3 region is CACSRDSYSGNTIYF. The CDR3 DNA sequence: TGTGCCTGCTCCCGGGACAGCTACTCTGGAAACACCATATATTTT.

This chain connects TRBV3-1 to TRBJ2-7, with 8 bases lining up with TRBD1. V was clipped by 0 bases and J by 1 base; unmatched bases: 2. The germline gives CDR1 LGHDT, CDR2 YNNKEL (reference sequence). This CDR3 contains 15 residues. The CDR3 loop reads CASSQDRTGSYEQYF. For the CDR3, the DNA is TGTGCCAGCAGCCAAGATAGGACAGGGTCCTACGAGCAGTACTTC.

This clonotype has just one count. The chain uses TRBV20-1 and TRBJ2-1; TRBD2 aligns across 9 bases. The CDR3 is made up of 14 amino acids. Germline CDR1 and CDR2: DFQATT and SNEGSKA (reference sequence). The J segment lost 1 base and the V segment lost 5 bases, leaving 3 bases of the junction unmatched. The CDR3 DNA sequence: TGCAGTGCTCCAGCGGGGGGTTCCTACAATGAGCAGTTCTTC. Translation: CSAPAGGSYNEQFF.

The chain uses TRBV5-4 and TRBJ2-1; the D gene is possibly TRBD2 (7 bases). Trimming took off 4 bases at V and 9 bases at J, with 14 bases between the two ends. This CDR3 has 13 residues. Germline-derived CDR1 and CDR2 are SGHNT and YYREEE (reference sequence). The CDR3 here is CASSGGAFSEQFF. The CDR3 nucleotides are TGTGCCAGCAGCGGGGGGGCTTTCAGTGAGCAGTTCTTC.

This clonotype came up once. This sequence joins TRBV12-3 or TRBV12-4 and TRBJ1-5; 7 nucleotides align to TRBD1. The CDR3 spans 15 residues. Trimming at V came to 6 bases and at J to 5 bases, leaving 10 bases not matched to a gene. The CDR3 is CASRQTGAFYQPQHF. CDR3 DNA sequence: TGTGCCAGCAGACAAACAGGGGCATTTTATCAGCCCCAGCATTTT.

The rearrangement uses TRBV29-1 and TRBJ1-1; D is perhaps TRBD1 (5 bases). Looked up from germline, CDR1 is SQVTM and CDR2 is ANQGSEA. Trimming pared 6 bases from V and 5 bases from J, leaving 19 bases between. The CDR3 extends over 14 amino acids. The CDR3 DNA is TGCAGCGTGGAATGGGTGGCTGGGGGGACTGAAGCTTTCTTT. It encodes CSVEWVAGGTEAFF.

The chain has TRBV12-3 or TRBV12-4 and TRBJ2-4, with TRBD2 as a possible D gene (6 bases). Trimming left V 5 bases short and J 9 bases short, with 11 bases between. The CDR3 covers 12 residues. The CDR3 sequence: CASSPTRSIQYF. CDR3 coding DNA: TGTGCCAGCAGTCCGACTAGGAGCATTCAGTACTTC.

This CDR3 is CASSETGTAGGYTF. The CDR3 coding sequence is TGTGCCAGCAGCGAAACCGGGACGGCAGGTGGCTACACCTTC. The rearrangement uses TRBV9 and TRBJ1-2; weak D call: TRBD1 (5 bases). The CDR3 consists of 14 residues. Germline V gene lookup returns CDR1 SGDLS and CDR2 YYNGEE. Trimming shortened V by 3 bases and J by 7 bases, and 16 bases separated the two germline ends.

The chain joins TRBV12-3 or TRBV12-4 to TRBJ2-3; a weak D match, TRBD2 (5 bases). This CDR3 is 11 amino acids long. V dropped 6 bases and J dropped 14 bases, with 15 bases sitting between them. The CDR3 loop is CASSALSALYF. As DNA, the CDR3 is TGTGCCAGCAGCGCTCTTAGCGCCCTGTATTTT.

This chain uses TRBV29-1 with TRBJ1-1, with D unresolved. V dropped 8 bases and J dropped 0 bases, with 7 bases sitting between them. The V gene's germline CDR1 is SQVTM and CDR2 ANQGSEA. CDR3 length: 11 amino acids. The CDR3 loop reads CSPTLNTEAFF. Here the CDR3 DNA reads TGCAGCCCCACCCTGAACACTGAAGCTTTCTTT.

This clonotype was detected many times. The chain uses TRBV5-4 and TRBJ2-5, with 10 bases matching TRBD1. In germline, CDR1 is SGHNT, CDR2 YYREEE (reference sequence). Trimming removed 3 bases from V and 6 bases from J; junction bases left unmatched: 8. This CDR3 region has 15 residues. This CDR3 reads CASSSGTGDRKTQYF. The CDR3 DNA is TGTGCCAGCAGCTCCGGGACAGGGGATCGGAAGACCCAGTACTTC.

The chain joins TRBV12-3 or TRBV12-4 to TRBJ2-1; D tentatively reads TRBD1 or TRBD2 (6 bases each). Trimming removed 1 base from V and 9 bases from J, with 13 bases in between. CDR3 length equals 14 residues. CDR3 loop: CASSLEGGSAEQFF. DNA of the CDR3: TGTGCCAGCAGTTTAGAGGGGGGCTCGGCTGAGCAGTTCTTC.

The rearrangement links TRBV7-9 to TRBJ1-3; D is possibly TRBD1 (5 bases). Germline loops: CDR1 SEHNR, CDR2 FQNEAQ (reference sequence). The CDR3 sequence is 13 residues long. V gave up 5 bases and J gave up 6 bases, with 11 bases separating them. The CDR3 DNA sequence: TGTGCCAGCAGCCTCCGGGGACTAAACACCATATATTTT. It codes for CASSLRGLNTIYF.

V gene TRBV20-1 combines with J gene TRBJ2-4, with 7 nucleotides matching TRBD1. Germline-derived CDR1 and CDR2 are DFQATT and SNEGSKA (reference sequence). This CDR3 region has 15 residues. V shed 3 bases and J 1 base; nucleotides not matched to a gene: 6. The CDR3 here is CSASFTGEAKNIQYF. The CDR3 nucleotides are TGCAGTGCTAGTTTTACAGGGGAGGCCAAAAACATTCAGTACTTC.

For the CDR3, the DNA is TGTGCCAGCAGCCAACTAGCGGAAGAGACCCAGTACTTC. As protein: CASSQLAEETQYF. The chain recombines TRBV3-1 with TRBJ2-5; 7 bases are shared with TRBD2. Unmatched junction bases numbered 0, after V lost 2 bases and J lost 3 bases. From germline, CDR1 is LGHDT and CDR2 YNNKEL (reference sequence). This CDR3 region has 13 residues.

V and J are TRBV6-5 and TRBJ1-2, with 10 bases aligning to TRBD1. CDR1 is MNHEY, CDR2 SVGAGI, per germline. Trimming cost V 0 bases and J 7 bases; bases outside gene matches: 5. The CDR3 has 15 amino acids. CDR3 residues: CASSYSFRTGGGYTF. The CDR3 DNA sequence: TGTGCCAGCAGTTACTCGTTCAGGACAGGGGGTGGCTACACCTTC.

The chain combines TRBV4-1 with TRBJ2-3; D gene ambiguous. The V gene lost 4 bases and the J gene lost 13 bases, with 3 bases spanning the gap. Germline values: CDR1 MGHRA, CDR2 YSYEKL. CDR3 length equals 8 residues. The CDR3 loop is CASSREYF. The CDR3 nucleotides are TGCGCCAGCAGCCGCGAGTATTTT.